Listed below are T cell receptor beta chains from one sample, sequenced in a study of CD8 T cells in Susac syndrome. TCRdb passed the immunoSEQ multiplex PCR reads through MiXCR, listing each CDR3 protein once. In the table there are about 84,000 distinct CDR3 sequences, roughly 93% of which are singletons. What was sequenced was CD8+ T cells from PBMCs. Every receptor here comes from a human donor in good health. The CDR3 runs from the conserved cysteine through the conserved F or W. D genes are given only for firm matches. Not all rows give a size; the values are once, few, many and, for expanded clones, a class.

.,TRBV27,TRBJ2-4,.,CASSLGGRKNIQYF,TGTGCCAGCAGTTTAGGCGGCAGGAAAAACATTCAGTACTTC
.,TRBV29-1,TRBJ1-2,TRBD1,CSVVQGAGYGYTF,TGCAGCGTTGTTCAGGGGGCGGGCTATGGCTACACCTTC
.,TRBV3-1,TRBJ1-2,.,CASSQGTGLTFGYTF,TGTGCCAGCAGCCAAGGGACGGGGCTGACCTTTGGCTACACCTTC
medium-sized,TRBV7-9,TRBJ2-7,.,CASSLDQGHEQYF,TGTGCCAGCAGCTTAGATCAGGGGCACGAGCAGTACTTC
.,TRBV3-1,TRBJ1-1,.,CASRAGSIFTEAFF,TGTGCCAGCAGAGCAGGGAGTATTTTCACTGAAGCTTTCTTT
.,TRBV9,TRBJ1-1,.,CASSVTGRGTEAFF,TGTGCCAGCAGCGTAACAGGGCGGGGCACTGAAGCTTTCTTT
.,TRBV13,TRBJ2-3,TRBD2,CASSLDSAGRDTQYF,TGTGCCAGCAGCTTAGATAGCGCCGGGAGGGATACGCAGTATTTT
.,TRBV29-1,TRBJ2-1,.,CSVDARFVNEQFF,TGCAGCGTTGACGCCAGGTTCGTTAATGAGCAGTTCTTC
.,TRBV2,TRBJ1-6,.,CASSGGDSYNSPLHF,TGTGCCAGCAGTGGAGGCGACTCCTATAATTCACCCCTCCACTTT
.,TRBV6-5,TRBJ1-1,TRBD1,CASSWSGGSEAFF,TGTGCCAGCAGTTGGTCAGGGGGCTCTGAAGCTTTCTTT
.,TRBV19,TRBJ2-7,TRBD1,CASSSRDRTTYEQYF,TGTGCCAGTAGTTCCCGGGACAGAACTACCTACGAGCAGTACTTC
.,TRBV19,TRBJ2-7,TRBD2,CASSPGASGAYEQYF,TGTGCCAGTAGCCCTGGGGCTAGCGGGGCCTACGAGCAGTACTTC
.,TRBV6-6,TRBJ1-5,TRBD1,CASRGTGINQPQHF,TGTGCCAGCAGGGGGACAGGCATAAATCAGCCCCAGCATTTT
.,TRBV3-1,TRBJ2-1,TRBD1,CAALYRGLSSYNEQFF,TGTGCCGCTTTGTACAGGGGCCTAAGCTCCTACAATGAGCAGTTCTTC
.,TRBV4-1,TRBJ2-2,TRBD2,CASSQRAGTSGVNTGELFF,TGCGCCAGCAGCCAAAGAGCGGGGACTAGCGGGGTGAACACCGGGGAGCTGTTTTTT
.,TRBV9,TRBJ2-7,TRBD1,CASSVGQGIDEQYF,TGTGCCAGCAGCGTAGGACAGGGAATCGACGAGCAGTACTTC